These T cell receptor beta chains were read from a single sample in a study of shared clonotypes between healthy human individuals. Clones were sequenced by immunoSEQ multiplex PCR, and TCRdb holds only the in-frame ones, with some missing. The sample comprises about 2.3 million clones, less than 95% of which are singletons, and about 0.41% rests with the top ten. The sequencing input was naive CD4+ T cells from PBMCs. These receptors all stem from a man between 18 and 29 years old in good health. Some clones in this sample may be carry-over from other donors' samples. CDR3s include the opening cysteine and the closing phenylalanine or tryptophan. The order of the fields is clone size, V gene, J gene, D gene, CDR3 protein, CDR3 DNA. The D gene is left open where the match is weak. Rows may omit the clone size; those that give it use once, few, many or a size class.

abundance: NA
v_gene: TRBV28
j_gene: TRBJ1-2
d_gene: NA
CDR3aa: CASNDRRTYGYTF
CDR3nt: TGTGCCAGCAACGATCGGCGGACCTATGGCTACACCTTC

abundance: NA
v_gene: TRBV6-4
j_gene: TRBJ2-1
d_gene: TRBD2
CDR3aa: CASSDWGLAGVLSYNEQFF
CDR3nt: TGTGCCAGCAGTGACTGGGGACTAGCGGGCGTACTTTCCTACAATGAGCAGTTCTTC

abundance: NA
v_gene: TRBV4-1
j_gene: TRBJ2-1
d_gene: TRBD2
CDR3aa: CASSLGLAGGRGNEQFF
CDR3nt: TGCGCCAGCAGCCTCGGACTAGCGGGGGGGAGGGGCAATGAGCAGTTCTTC

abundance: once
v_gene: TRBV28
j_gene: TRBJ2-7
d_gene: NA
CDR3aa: CASSTEARYEQYF
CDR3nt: TGTGCCAGCAGTACCGAGGCTCGATACGAGCAGTACTTC

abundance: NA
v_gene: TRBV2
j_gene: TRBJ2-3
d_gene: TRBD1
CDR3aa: CASSRRSRVAGGSDTQYF
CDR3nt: TGTGCCAGCAGCCGTAGATCCCGTGTGGCAGGGGGCTCGGATACGCAGTATTTT

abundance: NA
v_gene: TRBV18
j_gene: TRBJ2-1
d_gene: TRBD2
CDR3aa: CASSPLASGRAKEQFF
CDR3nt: TGTGCCAGCTCACCACTTGCTAGCGGGAGGGCCAAAGAGCAGTTCTTC

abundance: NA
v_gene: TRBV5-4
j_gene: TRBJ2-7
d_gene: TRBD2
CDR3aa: CASSPGASGRVRDEQYF
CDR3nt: TGTGCCAGCAGCCCGGGGGCTAGCGGGAGGGTGAGGGACGAGCAGTACTTC

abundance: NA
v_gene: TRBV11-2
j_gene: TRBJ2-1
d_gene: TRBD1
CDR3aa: CASSLKLGQSSYNEQFF
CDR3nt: TGTGCCAGCAGCTTAAAACTGGGACAGAGCTCCTACAATGAGCAGTTCTTC

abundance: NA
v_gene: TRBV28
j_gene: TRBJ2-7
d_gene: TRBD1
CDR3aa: CASSFPPGGLRSYEQYF
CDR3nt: TGTGCCAGCAGTTTCCCGCCAGGGGGCTTACGCTCCTACGAGCAGTACTTC

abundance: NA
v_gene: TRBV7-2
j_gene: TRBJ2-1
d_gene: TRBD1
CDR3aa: CASSLGGWTGIVNEQFF
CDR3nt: TGTGCCAGCAGCTTAGGGGGGTGGACAGGGATAGTGAATGAGCAGTTCTTC

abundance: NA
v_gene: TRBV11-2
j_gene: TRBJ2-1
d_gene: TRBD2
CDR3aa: CASSLPGTSAFEQFF
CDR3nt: TGTGCCAGCAGCCTCCCCGGGACTAGCGCATTTGAGCAGTTCTTC

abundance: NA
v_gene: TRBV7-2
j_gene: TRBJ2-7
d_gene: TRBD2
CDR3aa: CASSLAPAGALYEQYF
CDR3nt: TGTGCCAGCAGCTTAGCTCCAGCGGGAGCGCTCTACGAGCAGTACTTC

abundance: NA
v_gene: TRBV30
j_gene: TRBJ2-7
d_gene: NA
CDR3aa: CAWSAASVYEQYF
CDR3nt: TGTGCCTGGAGTGCGGCATCTGTCTACGAGCAGTACTTC

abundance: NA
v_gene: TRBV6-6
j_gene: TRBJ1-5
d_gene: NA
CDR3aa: CASSTQGYQPQHF
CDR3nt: TGTGCCAGCAGTACACAGGGCTATCAGCCCCAGCATTTT

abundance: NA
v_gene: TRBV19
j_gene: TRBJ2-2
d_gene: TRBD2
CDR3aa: CASKLAGVSHTGELFF
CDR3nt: TGTGCCAGTAAACTAGCGGGAGTTTCACACACCGGGGAGCTGTTTTTT

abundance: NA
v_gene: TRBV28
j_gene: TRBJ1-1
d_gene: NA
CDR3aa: CASSLQQVGAFF
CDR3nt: TGTGCCAGCAGTCTACAACAGGTCGGAGCTTTCTTT